A single sample is the source of the 18 T cell receptor beta chains below, sequenced in a study of OX40 agonist ivuxolimab in advanced cancers. Data came from immunoSEQ multiplex PCR; TCRdb stores just in-frame clones and leaves some out. The repertoire holds 74,000 or so clones, with 85% as singletons. The material was CD4+ or CD8+ T cells sorted from blood, obtained in a trial of the OX40 agonist ivuxolimab. All receptors derive from an adult with an advanced solid tumor such as melanoma, head and neck, liver or kidney cancer.

The V call is TRBV19, the J call TRBJ2-1; 14 bases are shared with TRBD2. CDR1 and CDR2 from the germline V gene are LNHDA and SQIVND (reference sequence). The CDR3 has 15 amino acids. The junction had 7 bases not matched to a gene; V was cut back by 8 bases and J by 7 bases. CDR3 protein: CASGTSGSLGNEQFF. The CDR3 region has the DNA TGTGCCAGTGGGACTAGCGGGAGTCTGGGTAATGAGCAGTTCTTC.

This rearrangement joins TRBV19 to TRBJ2-1; TRBD2 aligns across 13 bases. This CDR3 has 17 amino acids. Germline assignment: CDR1 LNHDA and CDR2 SQIVND (reference sequence). Germline trimming cut 7 bases from V and 0 bases from J; bases unmatched to any gene: 6. CDR3 coding DNA: TGTGCCAGTAAGGGGACTAGCGGGGCCCGCTCCTACAATGAGCAGTTCTTC. Protein sequence: CASKGTSGARSYNEQFF.

The CDR3 region has the DNA TGCAGCGTTGAAGGGGGTAGTGGGGGAACAGATACGCAGTATTTT. Amino acids: CSVEGGSGGTDTQYF. This chain links TRBV29-1 with TRBJ2-3, with D perhaps matching TRBD1 or TRBD2 (5 bases each). Trimming took 1 base from V and 3 from J, leaving 14 bases between them. CDR3 length equals 15 residues. CDR1 is SQVTM and CDR2 is ANQGSEA in the germline V gene.

This chain uses TRBV7-8 with TRBJ1-6; D not certain. Germline CDR1 reads SGHVS; CDR2 reads FQNEAQ. V was shortened by 5 bases and J by 9 bases, with 23 bases between the two germline ends. The CDR3 loop spans 17 amino acids. The CDR3 spells CASSPGRVGNLISPLHF. CDR3 DNA sequence: TGTGCCAGCAGCCCCGGCCGCGTTGGAAACCTTATTTCACCCCTCCACTTT.

A few counts support this clone. This rearrangement joins TRBV14 to TRBJ1-5; D is unresolved. Germline CDR1 and CDR2: SGHDN and FVKESK. Trimming removed 4 bases from V and 7 bases from J, with 11 bases in between. The CDR3 is made up of 13 amino acids. CDR3 amino acids: CASSRGQAQPQHF. In nucleotides, the CDR3 is TGTGCCAGCAGCCGCGGTCAGGCCCAGCCCCAGCATTTT.

The chain combines TRBV4-1 with TRBJ1-2; 9 positions agree with TRBD1. This CDR3 comprises 18 residues. Germline CDR1 and CDR2: MGHRA and YSYEKL. The trim removed 4 bases at V and 2 bases at J, leaving 14 bases unmatched. The CDR3 sequence: CASSPVWTGAGENYGYTF. The CDR3 DNA is TGCGCCAGCAGCCCCGTGTGGACAGGGGCAGGGGAGAACTATGGCTACACCTTC.

This clone appeared a single time. This sequence joins TRBV28 and TRBJ2-5, with 7 bases lining up with TRBD1. The V gene end was trimmed by 3 bases and the J gene end by 4 bases; junction bases not matched to a gene: 5. This CDR3 has 14 residues. Germline V gene data show CDR1 as MDHEN and CDR2 as SYDVKM. In DNA form, the CDR3 reads TGTGCCAGCAGTTTCCAAGGGGGCGGAGAGACCCAGTACTTC. Its protein product is CASSFQGGGETQYF. The variable domain in full, with the rest retrieved from reference TRBV28 and TRBJ2-5, is DVKVTQSSRYLVKRTGEKVFLECVQDMDHENMFWYRQDPGLGLRLIYFSYDVKMKEKGDIPEGYSVSREKKERFSLILESASTNQTSMYLCASSFQGGGETQYFGPGTRLLVL.

V is TRBV28 and J is TRBJ1-2; D possibly corresponds to TRBD1 (6 bases). This CDR3 has 15 residues. Germline V lookup: CDR1 MDHEN, CDR2 SYDVKM. V gave up 3 bases and J gave up 2 bases, with 13 bases separating them. Here the CDR3 reads CASSLPRGPNYGYTF. The CDR3, as DNA: TGTGCCAGCAGTTTGCCCAGGGGACCCAACTATGGCTACACCTTC.

The chain links TRBV19 to TRBJ2-1; 7 bases line up with TRBD2. The CDR3 has 14 amino acids. Germline V gene lookup returns CDR1 LNHDA and CDR2 SQIVND (reference sequence). With V trimmed by 7 bases and J by 2 bases, 5 bases remained unmatched. The CDR3 sequence: CASTESGAYNEQFF. CDR3 sequence (DNA): TGTGCCAGTACAGAGAGCGGGGCCTACAATGAGCAGTTCTTC.

This rearrangement joins TRBV5-1 to TRBJ2-3; 9 nucleotides line up with TRBD2. The length of the CDR3 is 18 residues. V shed 0 bases, J shed 4 bases, and the junction held 12 bases outside the gene matches. Germline lookup yields CDR1 SGHRS and CDR2 YFSETQ. CDR3 sequence reads: CASSLGTHSGSFADTQYF. The CDR3 nucleotides read TGCGCCAGCAGCTTGGGGACACATAGCGGGAGCTTCGCAGATACGCAGTATTTT.

The rearrangement uses TRBV28 and TRBJ2-7; the D gene is possibly TRBD2 (6 bases). Trimming cost V 6 bases and J 0 bases, with 15 bases left between them. CDR3 length: 15 amino acids. Germline V gene lookup returns CDR1 MDHEN and CDR2 SYDVKM. CDR3 amino acids: CASRSPGGYSYEQYF. The CDR3 bases are TGTGCCAGCAGATCCCCTGGGGGGTACTCCTACGAGCAGTACTTC. The full variable domain, with the rest looked up from reference TRBV28 and TRBJ2-7, is DVKVTQSSRYLVKRTGEKVFLECVQDMDHENMFWYRQDPGLGLRLIYFSYDVKMKEKGDIPEGYSVSREKKERFSLILESASTNQTSMYLCASRSPGGYSYEQYFGPGTRLTVT.

The CDR3 DNA reads as TGTGCCAGCAGTCTGGTAACGGACCAGCCCCAGCATTTT. Encoded protein: CASSLVTDQPQHF. The J gene is TRBJ1-5, the V gene TRBV6-1, with no clear D. Germline V CDR1 and CDR2: MNHNS, SASEGT. The V end was cut by 5 bases, the J end by 7 bases, with 12 bases between. The CDR3 contains 13 residues.

V gene TRBV5-1 combines with J gene TRBJ1-5; no clear D gene. Trimming removed 7 bases at V and 5 bases at J, with 13 bases between. The CDR3 covers 13 residues. The germline V gene encodes CDR1 SGHRS and CDR2 YFSETQ. The CDR3 DNA sequence: TGCGCCAGCCGTCTAAACACCGATCAGCCCCAGCATTTT. It yields the protein CASRLNTDQPQHF.

The J gene is TRBJ2-4, the V gene TRBV7-3, with TRBD2 identical over 8 bases. The V gene's germline CDR1 is SGHTA and CDR2 FQGTGA. The CDR3 contains 16 residues. After removal of 5 bases from V and 6 bases from J, the junction contained 12 bases not matched to a gene. CDR3 residues: CASSPPGGRGGNIQYF. CDR3 nucleotides: TGTGCCAGCAGCCCCCCGGGGGGGAGGGGTGGAAACATTCAGTACTTC.

This clone was observed a single time. This rearrangement joins TRBV5-3 to TRBJ1-5, with TRBD1 matching 8 bases. TRBV5-3 is noted as an ORF with a role that remains uncertain. The CDR3 length is 17 residues. Trimming removed 0 bases from V and 6 bases from J; junction bases left unmatched: 11. The CDR3 loop is CARSLDGQGPGGQPQHF. The DNA of the CDR3 is TGTGCCAGAAGCTTGGATGGACAGGGCCCTGGAGGTCAGCCCCAGCATTTT.

The CDR3 loop is CASILNVGGDQPQHF. Written as DNA, the CDR3 is TGTGCCAGCATCCTAAATGTAGGGGGCGATCAGCCCCAGCATTTT. J is TRBJ1-5 and V is TRBV6-1; 7 bases fit TRBD1. The germline CDR1 and CDR2 sequences are MNHNS and SASEGT. Unmatched junction bases numbered 11, after V lost 7 bases and J lost 5 bases. The CDR3 consists of 15 residues.

The genes are TRBV30 and TRBJ2-1; 7 bases are shared with TRBD1. The J segment lost 8 bases and the V segment lost 4 bases, leaving 11 bases of the junction unmatched. The V gene's germline CDR1 is GTSNPN and CDR2 SVGIG (reference sequence). CDR3 size: 14 residues. In DNA form, the CDR3 reads TGTGCCTGGAATGAACAGGGGCCTGGGGATGAGCAGTTCTTC. It encodes CAWNEQGPGDEQFF.

V usage is TRBV2 and J usage is TRBJ1-5; D unclear. The CDR3 length is 12 residues. Trimming cost V 7 bases and J 6 bases, with 10 bases left between them. Per the germline V gene, CDR1 is SNHLY and CDR2 is FYNNEI. CDR3 nucleotides: TGTGCCAGCACCCGCCCGGGTCAGCCCCAGCATTTT. This codes for CASTRPGQPQHF.